A selection of T cell receptor beta chains follows, all from one sample in a study of identical twins. TCRdb re-called the 5' RACE reads through MiXCR, storing one row per CDR3 protein. Counted here are roughly 750,000 distinct CDR3 sequences, around 20% occurring once; the ten biggest clones make up 4% to 5.5%. In addition, the sample was reused for a study of T cells expressing NK-cell markers.

The sample consisted of PBMCs. These receptors were obtained from a woman younger than 30 in good health. CDR3s include the opening cysteine and the closing phenylalanine or tryptophan. Fields, in order: V gene, D gene, J gene, clone size, CDR3 protein, CDR3 DNA. D genes are given only for firm matches. Only part of the rows carry a size: once, few, many, or a class if the clone is expanded.

TRBV18	.	TRBJ2-2	.	CASSPRASAPNTGELFF	TGTGCCAGCTCACCACGGGCGTCTGCACCCAACACCGGGGAGCTGTTTTTT
TRBV10-3	.	TRBJ2-7	few	CATGTGWTYEQYF	TGTGCCACAGGCACAGGGTGGACCTACGAGCAGTACTTC
TRBV20-1	TRBD1	TRBJ1-2	.	CSAPRDRENSGYTF	TGCAGTGCTCCCCGGGACAGGGAAAATAGTGGCTACACCTTC
TRBV20-1	.	TRBJ2-7	.	CSATPGTATYEQYF	TGCAGTGCTACTCCCGGGACGGCGACGTACGAGCAGTACTTC
TRBV12-3/TRBV12-4	.	TRBJ2-5	many	CASSQTQETQYF	TGTGCCAGCAGTCAGACTCAAGAGACCCAGTACTTC
TRBV25-1	.	TRBJ2-7	many	CASQGARFSYEQYF	TGTGCCAGCCAAGGGGCCCGCTTCTCCTACGAGCAGTACTTC
TRBV12-3/TRBV12-4	TRBD2	TRBJ2-7	.	CASSLSGITYEQYF	TGTGCCAGCAGTCTTAGCGGGATTACCTACGAGCAGTACTTC
TRBV6-1	.	TRBJ2-2	many	CASRDTPDTGELFF	TGTGCCAGCAGGGACACACCAGACACCGGGGAGCTGTTTTTT
TRBV6-2/TRBV6-3	.	TRBJ2-1	few	CASSLHGLATGEQFF	TGTGCCAGCAGTCTCCACGGACTGGCTACGGGCGAGCAGTTCTTC
TRBV6-1	.	TRBJ1-3	.	CASSRQYSGNTIYF	TGTGCCAGCAGTCGACAGTACTCTGGAAACACCATATATTTT